Below, 16 T cell receptor beta chains from the same sample are listed, as sequenced in a study of CD8 T cells in ankylosing spondylitis. Study-level results: Apparently characteristic of ankylosing spondylitis blood was a TCR beta motif (about 8 highly homologous variants).

TCRdb ran MiXCR on the 5' RACE reads and lists one entry per CDR3 protein. The sample holds roughly 450,000 distinct CDR3 sequences; 26% are singletons and the top ten take roughly 0.8%. Their specific antigens are unknown. The sample comprised blood, either unsorted or a sorted T cell fraction (not recorded which). The source of these receptors is a male donor with ankylosing spondylitis.

The rearrangement links TRBV30 to TRBJ1-1; no firm D call. Looked up from germline, CDR1 is GTSNPN and CDR2 is SVGIG (reference sequence). V lost 2 bases, J lost 1 base, and 8 bases lay in between. The CDR3 contains 13 residues. The CDR3 region has the DNA TGTGCCTGGAGTCAGGACTCGAACACTGAAGCTTTCTTT. It specifies CAWSQDSNTEAFF.

This chain links TRBV5-5 with TRBJ2-2, with 7 nucleotides matching TRBD1. From germline, CDR1 is SGHKS and CDR2 YYEKEE (reference sequence). This CDR3 is built from 15 residues. V dropped 0 bases and J dropped 3; count of bases not matched to a gene: 2. The CDR3, as DNA: TGTGCCAGCAGCTTGGTGACAGGGCACACCGGGGAGCTGTTTTTT. It encodes CASSLVTGHTGELFF.

V usage is TRBV24-1 and J usage is TRBJ2-1; tentatively, D is TRBD1 (7 bases). Germline CDR1 is KGHDR and CDR2 is SFDVKD. With 4 bases removed from V and 6 bases from J, the gap between germline ends came to 15 bases. The CDR3 totals 15 residues. The CDR3 reads CATSDPGGTVNEQFF. The CDR3 region has the DNA TGTGCCACCAGTGACCCTGGGGGGACAGTCAATGAGCAGTTCTTC.

This clonotype showed up just a few times. The rearrangement links TRBV5-1 to TRBJ2-7; tentatively, D is TRBD1 (6 bases). Looked up from germline, CDR1 is SGHRS and CDR2 is YFSETQ. Trimming cost V 0 bases and J 4 bases, with 11 bases left between them. The CDR3 has 14 amino acids. The CDR3 DNA is TGCGCCAGCAGCTTGGTGGGACAAAATTACGAGCAGTACTTC. It translates to CASSLVGQNYEQYF.

The chain couples TRBV5-1 to TRBJ2-1; no clear D. Germline-derived CDR1 and CDR2 are SGHRS and YFSETQ. This CDR3 is 16 amino acids long. V lost 1 base, J lost 0 bases, and 11 bases lay in between. As DNA, the CDR3 is TGCGCCAGCAGCTTGCGAGAGGTGGGCTCCTACAATGAGCAGTTCTTC. Amino acids: CASSLREVGSYNEQFF. Variable domain in full (rest from reference TRBV5-1 and TRBJ2-1): KAGVTQTPRYLIKTRGQQVTLSCSPISGHRSVSWYQQTPGQGLQFLFEYFSETQRNKGNFPGRFSGRQFSNSRSEMNVSTLELGDSALYLCASSLREVGSYNEQFFGPGTRLTVL.

The J gene is TRBJ2-3, the V gene TRBV6-5; a weak D match, TRBD1 (5 bases). CDR1 MNHEY and CDR2 SVGAGI come from the germline V gene. Trimming removed 3 bases from V and 0 bases from J, with 10 bases in between. The CDR3 consists of 15 residues. As DNA, the CDR3 is TGTGCCAGCAGTTATCAGGGTTCTAGCACAGATACGCAGTATTTT. Its protein product is CASSYQGSSTDTQYF.

The chain has TRBV5-6 and TRBJ2-1; 14 nucleotides match TRBD2. The CDR3 is 18 residues long. The V segment lost 0 bases and the J segment 1 base; nucleotides outside the gene matches: 3. CDR1 and CDR2 (germline): SGHDT, YYEEEE. The CDR3 coding sequence is TGTGCCAGCAGCTTGGGGGGACTAGCGGGAGAATCCTACAATGAGCAGTTCTTC. It specifies CASSLGGLAGESYNEQFF.

A few counts support this clonotype. The V call is TRBV5-1, the J call TRBJ2-2, with D possibly TRBD1 on 6 matching bases. This CDR3 has 19 amino acids. Germline CDR1 is SGHRS and CDR2 is YFSETQ. Trimming stripped 4 bases from V and 3 bases from J, with 25 bases between. For the CDR3, the DNA is TGCGCCAGCAGCACCGGACGGACCCCTTTGGGGGCCGACACCGGGGAGCTGTTTTTT. Amino acid sequence: CASSTGRTPLGADTGELFF.

In its sample, this clonotype was seen many times. CDR3 amino acids: CASSQDGLYTDTQYF. The CDR3 nucleotides are TGCGCCAGCAGCCAAGACGGACTATACACAGATACGCAGTATTTT. The chain combines TRBV4-1 with TRBJ2-3; possibly TRBD2 for D (6 bases). CDR3 length equals 15 residues. Deletions cut 0 bases from V and 2 bases from J, with 9 bases between. CDR1 is MGHRA and CDR2 is YSYEKL in the germline V gene.

This clonotype has more than one count but fewer than ten. The rearrangement joins TRBV20-1 to TRBJ1-5; 10 bases are shared with TRBD1. V trimming: 6 bases; J trimming: 7 bases; junction bases outside the gene matches: 6. The germline gives CDR1 DFQATT, CDR2 SNEGSKA (reference sequence). The length of the CDR3 is 13 residues. CDR3 residues: CSAWTGGEQPQHF. For the CDR3, the DNA is TGCAGTGCGTGGACAGGGGGTGAACAGCCCCAGCATTTT.

The chain employs TRBV6-1 and TRBJ2-2; weak D call: TRBD1 (6 bases). The CDR3 has 13 residues. Trimming shortened V by 11 bases and J by 4 bases, and 14 bases separated the two germline ends. CDR1 MNHNS and CDR2 SASEGT come from the germline V gene. CDR3 residues: CAGGQTGTGELFF. Here the CDR3 DNA reads TGTGCCGGGGGACAAACCGGCACCGGGGAGCTGTTTTTT.

The table lists this clonotype with many counts. V is TRBV12-3 or TRBV12-4 and J is TRBJ1-2; no clear D. The V end lost 5 bases, the J end lost 8 bases, and 12 bases lay between the germline ends. The CDR3 contains 12 residues. The CDR3 DNA reads as TGTGCCAGCAGTCCGGCGCAGCTAGGCTACACCTTC. It yields the protein CASSPAQLGYTF.

This chain joins TRBV5-1 and TRBJ2-2, with D perhaps TRBD1 (6 bases). The germline gives CDR1 SGHRS, CDR2 YFSETQ. This CDR3 has 14 residues. Trimming left V 7 bases short and J 7 bases short, with 17 bases between. CDR3 loop: CASRIRDKDGELFF. DNA for the CDR3: TGCGCCAGCCGTATCCGGGACAAGGACGGGGAGCTGTTTTTT.

The chain combines TRBV7-9 with TRBJ1-1; D is unresolved. CDR3 length: 13 amino acids. Per germline, CDR1 SEHNR and CDR2 FQNEAQ (reference sequence). Trimming left V 5 bases short and J 3 bases short, with 10 bases between. CDR3 nucleotides: TGTGCCAGCAGCCAAGACACAGACACTGAAGCTTTCTTT. Translation: CASSQDTDTEAFF.

V gene TRBV29-1 combines with J gene TRBJ2-2; D unclear. The CDR3 length is 11 residues. V lost 7 bases, J lost 5 bases, and 8 bases lay in between. Germline lookup yields CDR1 SQVTM and CDR2 ANQGSEA. CDR3 residues: CSGWVTGELFF. Written as DNA, the CDR3 is TGCAGCGGTTGGGTAACCGGGGAGCTGTTTTTT.

V gene TRBV4-1 combines with J gene TRBJ2-1; possible D gene TRBD1, 6 bases. CDR1 and CDR2 from the germline V gene are MGHRA and YSYEKL. CDR3 length: 16 amino acids. V was pared by 0 bases and J by 6 bases, with 15 bases between. The CDR3 loop is CASSQDLNRAVNEQFF. In DNA form, the CDR3 reads TGCGCCAGCAGCCAAGATCTAAACAGGGCCGTCAATGAGCAGTTCTTC.